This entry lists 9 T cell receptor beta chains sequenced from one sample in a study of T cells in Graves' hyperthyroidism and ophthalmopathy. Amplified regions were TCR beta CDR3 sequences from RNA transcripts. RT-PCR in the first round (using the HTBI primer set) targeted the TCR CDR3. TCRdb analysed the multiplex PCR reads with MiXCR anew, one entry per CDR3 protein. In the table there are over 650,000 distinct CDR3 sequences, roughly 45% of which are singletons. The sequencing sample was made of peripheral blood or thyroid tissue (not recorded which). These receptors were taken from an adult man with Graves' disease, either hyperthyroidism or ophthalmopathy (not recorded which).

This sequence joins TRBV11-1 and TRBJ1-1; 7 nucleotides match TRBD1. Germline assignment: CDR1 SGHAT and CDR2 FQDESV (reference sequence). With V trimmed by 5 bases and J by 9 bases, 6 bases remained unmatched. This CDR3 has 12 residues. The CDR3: CASSTTGDKAFF. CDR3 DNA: TGTGCCAGCAGCACCACAGGGGATAAAGCTTTCTTT.

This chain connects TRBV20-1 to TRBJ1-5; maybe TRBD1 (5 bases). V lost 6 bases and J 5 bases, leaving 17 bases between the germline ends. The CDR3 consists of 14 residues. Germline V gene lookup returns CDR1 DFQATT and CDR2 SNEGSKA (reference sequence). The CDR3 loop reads CSATRSGPDQPQHF. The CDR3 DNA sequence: TGCAGTGCCACCCGATCGGGGCCGGATCAGCCCCAGCATTTT.

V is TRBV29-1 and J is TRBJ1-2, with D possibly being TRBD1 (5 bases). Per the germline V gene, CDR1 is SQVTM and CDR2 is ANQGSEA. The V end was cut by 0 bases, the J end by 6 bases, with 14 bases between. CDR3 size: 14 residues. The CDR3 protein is CSVEDLMGRDGYTF. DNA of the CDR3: TGCAGCGTTGAAGATCTGATGGGGCGCGATGGCTACACCTTC.

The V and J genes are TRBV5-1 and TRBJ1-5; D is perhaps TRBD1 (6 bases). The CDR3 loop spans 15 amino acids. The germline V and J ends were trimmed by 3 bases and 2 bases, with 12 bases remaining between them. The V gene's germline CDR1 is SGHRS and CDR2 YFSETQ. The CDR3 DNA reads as TGCGCCAGCAGCTGGGAAGGACAGCGCAATCAGCCCCAGCATTTT. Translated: CASSWEGQRNQPQHF.

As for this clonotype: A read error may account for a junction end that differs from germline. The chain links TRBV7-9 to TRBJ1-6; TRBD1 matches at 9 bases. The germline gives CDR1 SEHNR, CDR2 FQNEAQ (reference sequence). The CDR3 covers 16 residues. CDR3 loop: CASSLDGQGRDTPLHF. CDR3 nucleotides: TGCGCCAGCAGCCTAGACGGACAGGGGAGGGATACACCCCTCCACTTT.

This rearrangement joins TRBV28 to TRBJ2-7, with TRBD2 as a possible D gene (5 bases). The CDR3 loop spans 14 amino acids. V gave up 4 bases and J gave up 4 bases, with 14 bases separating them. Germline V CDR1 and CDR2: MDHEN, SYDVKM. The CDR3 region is CASSSAGMLYEQYF. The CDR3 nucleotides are TGTGCCAGCAGTTCTGCCGGGATGTTATACGAGCAGTACTTC.

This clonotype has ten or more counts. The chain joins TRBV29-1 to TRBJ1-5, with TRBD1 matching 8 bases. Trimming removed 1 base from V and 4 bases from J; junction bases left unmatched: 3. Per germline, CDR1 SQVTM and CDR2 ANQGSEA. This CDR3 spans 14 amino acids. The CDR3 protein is CSVEGTGTNQPQHF. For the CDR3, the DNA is TGCAGCGTTGAAGGGACAGGGACAAATCAGCCCCAGCATTTT.

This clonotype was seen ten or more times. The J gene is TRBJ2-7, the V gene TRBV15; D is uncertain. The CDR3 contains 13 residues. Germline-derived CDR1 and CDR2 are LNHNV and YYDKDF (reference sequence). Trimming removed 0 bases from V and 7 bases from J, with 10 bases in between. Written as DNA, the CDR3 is TGTGCCACCAGCAGAGATCTTGCCGGAGAGCAGTACTTC. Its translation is CATSRDLAGEQYF.

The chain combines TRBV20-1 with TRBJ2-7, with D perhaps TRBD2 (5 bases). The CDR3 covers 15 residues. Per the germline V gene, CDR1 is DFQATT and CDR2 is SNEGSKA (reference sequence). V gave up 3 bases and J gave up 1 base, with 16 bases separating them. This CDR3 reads CSASGRGLLSYEQYF. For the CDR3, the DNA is TGCAGTGCTAGTGGGCGTGGACTCCTGTCCTACGAGCAGTACTTC.